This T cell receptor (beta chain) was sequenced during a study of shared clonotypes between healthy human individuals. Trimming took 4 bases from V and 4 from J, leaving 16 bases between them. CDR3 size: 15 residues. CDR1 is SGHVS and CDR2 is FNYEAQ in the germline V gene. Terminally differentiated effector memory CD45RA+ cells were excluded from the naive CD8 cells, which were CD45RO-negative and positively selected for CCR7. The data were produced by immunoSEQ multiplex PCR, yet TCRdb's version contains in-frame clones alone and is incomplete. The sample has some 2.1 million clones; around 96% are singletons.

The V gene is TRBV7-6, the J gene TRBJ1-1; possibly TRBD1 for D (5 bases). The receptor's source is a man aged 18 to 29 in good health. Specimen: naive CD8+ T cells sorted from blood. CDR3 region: CASSSFSGGTTEAFF. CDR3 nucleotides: TGTGCCAGCAGCTCCTTCTCAGGTGGGACCACTGAAGCTTTCTTT.